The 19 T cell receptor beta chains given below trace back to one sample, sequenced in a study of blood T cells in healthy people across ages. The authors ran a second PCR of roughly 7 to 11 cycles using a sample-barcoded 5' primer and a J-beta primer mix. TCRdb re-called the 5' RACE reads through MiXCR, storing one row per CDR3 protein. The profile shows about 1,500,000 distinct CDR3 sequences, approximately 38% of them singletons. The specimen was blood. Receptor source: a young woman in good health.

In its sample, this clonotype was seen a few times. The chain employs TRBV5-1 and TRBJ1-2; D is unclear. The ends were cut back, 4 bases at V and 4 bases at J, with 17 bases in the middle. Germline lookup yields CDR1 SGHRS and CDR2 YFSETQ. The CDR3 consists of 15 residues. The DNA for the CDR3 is TGCGCCAGCAGCATTGACATCGATCAGGCCTATGGCTACACCTTC. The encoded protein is CASSIDIDQAYGYTF.

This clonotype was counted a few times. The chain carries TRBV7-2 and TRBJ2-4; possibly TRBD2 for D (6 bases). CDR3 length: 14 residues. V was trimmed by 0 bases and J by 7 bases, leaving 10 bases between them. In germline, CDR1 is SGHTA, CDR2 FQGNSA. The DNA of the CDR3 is TGTGCCAGCAGCTTAGCCACTAGCAGTAACATTCAGTACTTC. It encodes CASSLATSSNIQYF.

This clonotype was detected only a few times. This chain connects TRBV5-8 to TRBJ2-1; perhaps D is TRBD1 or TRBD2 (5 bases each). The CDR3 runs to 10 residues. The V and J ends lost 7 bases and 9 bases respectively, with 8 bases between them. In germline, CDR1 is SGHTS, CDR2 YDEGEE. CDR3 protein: CASEGSEQFF. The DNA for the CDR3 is TGTGCCAGCGAGGGGAGTGAGCAGTTCTTC.

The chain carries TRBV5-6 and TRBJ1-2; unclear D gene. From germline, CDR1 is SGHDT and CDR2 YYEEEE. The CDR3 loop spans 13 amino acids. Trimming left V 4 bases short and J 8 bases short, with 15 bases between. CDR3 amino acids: CASSPYPPTGYTF. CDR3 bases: TGTGCCAGCAGCCCCTATCCTCCGACCGGCTACACCTTC. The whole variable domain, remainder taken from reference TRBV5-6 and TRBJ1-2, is DAGVTQSPTHLIKTRGQQVTLRCSPKSGHDTVSWYQQALGQGPQFIFQYYEEEERQRGNFPDRFSGHQFPNYSSELNVNALLLGDSALYLCASSPYPPTGYTFGSGTRLTVV.

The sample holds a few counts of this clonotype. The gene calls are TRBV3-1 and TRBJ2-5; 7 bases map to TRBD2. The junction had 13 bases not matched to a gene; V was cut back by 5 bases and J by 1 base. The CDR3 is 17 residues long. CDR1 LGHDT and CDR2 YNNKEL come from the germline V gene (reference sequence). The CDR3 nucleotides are TGTGCCAGCAGCGAGTATGGGCGGGGGAGTTTCCAAGAGACCCAGTACTTC. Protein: CASSEYGRGSFQETQYF.

DNA of the CDR3: TGCAGCGTTGATGCAGGTTTGAACACTGAAGCTTTCTTT. Its protein is CSVDAGLNTEAFF. The chain links TRBV29-1 to TRBJ1-1, with D unresolved. CDR3 length equals 13 residues. Germline V gene lookup returns CDR1 SQVTM and CDR2 ANQGSEA. Trimming removed 3 bases at V and 0 bases at J, with 8 bases between.

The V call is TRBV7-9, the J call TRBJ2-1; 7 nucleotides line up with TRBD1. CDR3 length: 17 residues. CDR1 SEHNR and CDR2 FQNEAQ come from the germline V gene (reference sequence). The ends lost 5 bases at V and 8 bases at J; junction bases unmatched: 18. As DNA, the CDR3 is TGTGCCAGCAGCCCGAGGTGGGGGACAGTAGGGATCGATGAGCAGTTCTTC. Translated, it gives CASSPRWGTVGIDEQFF.

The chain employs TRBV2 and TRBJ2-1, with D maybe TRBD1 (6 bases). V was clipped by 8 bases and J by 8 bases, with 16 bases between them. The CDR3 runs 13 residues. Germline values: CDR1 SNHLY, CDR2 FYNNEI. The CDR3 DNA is TGTGCCAGCGAACAGGGAGTTTGGTATGAGCAGTTCTTC. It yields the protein CASEQGVWYEQFF.

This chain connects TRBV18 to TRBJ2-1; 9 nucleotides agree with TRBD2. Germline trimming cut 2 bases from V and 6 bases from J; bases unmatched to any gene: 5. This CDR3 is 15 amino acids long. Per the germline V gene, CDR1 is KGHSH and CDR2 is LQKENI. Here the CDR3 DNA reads TGTGCCAGCTCACCAGAAGCGGGAGGTCGCAATGAGCAGTTCTTC. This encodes CASSPEAGGRNEQFF. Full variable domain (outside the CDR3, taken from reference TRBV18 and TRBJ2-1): NAGVMQNPRHLVRRRGQEARLRCSPMKGHSHVYWYRQLPEEGLKFMVYLQKENIIDESGMPKERFSAEFPKEGPSILRIQQVVRGDSAAYFCASSPEAGGRNEQFFGPGTRLTVL.

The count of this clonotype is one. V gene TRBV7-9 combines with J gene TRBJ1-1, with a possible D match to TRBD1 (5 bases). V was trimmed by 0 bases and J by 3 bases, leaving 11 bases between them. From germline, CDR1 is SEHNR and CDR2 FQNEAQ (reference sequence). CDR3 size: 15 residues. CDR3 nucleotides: TGTGCCAGCAGCTTAGCGGGGCATATATACACTGAAGCTTTCTTT. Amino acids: CASSLAGHIYTEAFF.

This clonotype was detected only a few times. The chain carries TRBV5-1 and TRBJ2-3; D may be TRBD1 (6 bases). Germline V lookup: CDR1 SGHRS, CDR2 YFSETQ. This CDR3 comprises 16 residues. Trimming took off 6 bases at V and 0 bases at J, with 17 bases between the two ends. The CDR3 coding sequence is TGCGCCAGCACCCCCGTTGGGACATCAAGCACAGATACGCAGTATTTT. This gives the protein CASTPVGTSSTDTQYF.

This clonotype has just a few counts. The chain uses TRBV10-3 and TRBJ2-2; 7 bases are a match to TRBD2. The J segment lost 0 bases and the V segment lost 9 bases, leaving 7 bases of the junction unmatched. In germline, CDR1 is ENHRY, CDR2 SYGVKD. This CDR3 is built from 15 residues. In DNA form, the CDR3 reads TGTGCCATGGAAGGAGCGGGGCCGAACACCGGGGAGCTGTTTTTT. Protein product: CAMEGAGPNTGELFF.

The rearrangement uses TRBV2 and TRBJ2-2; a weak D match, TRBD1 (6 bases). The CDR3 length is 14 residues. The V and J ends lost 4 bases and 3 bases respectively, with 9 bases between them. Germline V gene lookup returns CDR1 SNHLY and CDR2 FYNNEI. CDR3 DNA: TGTGCCAGCAGTGCAGGGGATGACACCGGGGAGCTGTTTTTT. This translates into CASSAGDDTGELFF.

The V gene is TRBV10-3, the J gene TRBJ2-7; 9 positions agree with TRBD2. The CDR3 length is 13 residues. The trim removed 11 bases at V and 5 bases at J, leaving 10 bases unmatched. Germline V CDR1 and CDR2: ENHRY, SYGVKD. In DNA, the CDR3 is TGTGCCGCTGGGGGGACTAGCATAAACGAGCAGTACTTC. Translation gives CAAGGTSINEQYF.

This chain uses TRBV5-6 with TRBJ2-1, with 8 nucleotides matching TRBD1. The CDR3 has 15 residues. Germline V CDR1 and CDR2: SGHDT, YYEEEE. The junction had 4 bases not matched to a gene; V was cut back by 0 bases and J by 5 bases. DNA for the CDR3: TGTGCCAGCAGCTTGGACAGGGGGAACAACAATGAGCAGTTCTTC. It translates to CASSLDRGNNNEQFF.

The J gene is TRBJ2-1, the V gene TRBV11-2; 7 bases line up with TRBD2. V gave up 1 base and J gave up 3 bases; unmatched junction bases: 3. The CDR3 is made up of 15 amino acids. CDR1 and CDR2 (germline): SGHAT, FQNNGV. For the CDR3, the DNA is TGTGCCAGCAGCTTAGTTCGGGGGGTCTACAATGAGCAGTTCTTC. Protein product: CASSLVRGVYNEQFF.

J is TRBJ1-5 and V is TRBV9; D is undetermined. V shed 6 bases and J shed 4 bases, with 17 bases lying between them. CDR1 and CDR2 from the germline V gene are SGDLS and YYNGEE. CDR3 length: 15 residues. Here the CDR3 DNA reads TGTGCCAGCAACGCAGAACCGGGCCGTAATCAGCCCCAGCATTTT. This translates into CASNAEPGRNQPQHF.

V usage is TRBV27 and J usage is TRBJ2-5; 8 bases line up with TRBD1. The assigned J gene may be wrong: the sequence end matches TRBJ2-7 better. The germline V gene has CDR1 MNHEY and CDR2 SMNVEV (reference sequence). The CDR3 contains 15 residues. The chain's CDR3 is CASSLAARGLGEQYF. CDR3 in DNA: TGTGCCAGCAGTTTAGCCGCCAGGGGGCTGGGCGAGCAGTACTTC.

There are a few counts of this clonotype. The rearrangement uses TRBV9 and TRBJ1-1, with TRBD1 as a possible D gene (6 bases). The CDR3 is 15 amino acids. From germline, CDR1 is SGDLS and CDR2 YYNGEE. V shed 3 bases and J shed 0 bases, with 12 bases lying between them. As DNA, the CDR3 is TGTGCCAGCAGCGAGGGGGGAGGATTGAACACTGAAGCTTTCTTT. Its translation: CASSEGGGLNTEAFF.